Listed below are T cell receptor beta chains from one sample, sequenced in a study of blood T cell repertoires in COVID-19. Assay: immunoSEQ multiplex PCR; the TCRdb copy retains only in-frame clones and omits some. The sample yields 140,000 or so clones, about four fifths seen once. Source material: peripheral blood. These receptors were obtained from a man between 65 and 79 years old who had recovered from COVID-19. The CDR3 runs from the conserved cysteine through the conserved F or W. Each record gives: V gene, D gene, J gene, clone size, CDR3 protein, CDR3 DNA. The D gene is left open where the match is weak. Expanded clones get a size class; other rows say once, few or many, or leave the size out.

TRBV9	TRBD2	TRBJ2-2	few	CASKRREDPGELFF	TGTGCCAGCAAGCGGCGGGAGGACCCCGGGGAGCTGTTTTTT
TRBV18	TRBD2	TRBJ2-7	NA	CASSPFAGGRNYEQYF	TGTGCCAGCTCACCATTTGCGGGAGGGCGAAACTACGAGCAGTACTTC
TRBV1	NA	TRBJ2-7	NA	CTSSQEVGEAGPYEQYF	TGCACCAGCAGCCAAGAGGTCGGGGAAGCGGGGCCCTACGAGCAGTACTTC
TRBV4-3	TRBD2	TRBJ2-7	NA	CASSQEALAGGSYEQYF	TGCGCCAGCAGCCAAGAGGCACTAGCGGGAGGTTCCTACGAGCAGTACTTC
TRBV6-5	NA	TRBJ1-1	NA	CASSPDSLYEAFF	TGTGCCAGCAGCCCCGACAGTCTTTATGAAGCTTTCTTT
TRBV19	NA	TRBJ1-3	NA	CASSPLSGLGNTIYF	TGTGCCAGTAGTCCTCTATCAGGTCTTGGAAACACCATATATTTT
TRBV6-6	NA	TRBJ1-2	NA	CASSYWPGYTF	TGTGCCAGCAGTTACTGGCCTGGCTACACCTTC
TRBV5-4	NA	TRBJ1-4	NA	CASSQTGGANEKLFF	TGTGCCAGCAGCCAGACAGGTGGTGCTAATGAAAAACTGTTTTTT
TRBV4-3	TRBD1	TRBJ2-7	NA	CASSQDRGPYEQYF	TGCGCCAGCAGCCAGGACAGGGGGCCCTACGAGCAGTACTTC
TRBV15	TRBD2	TRBJ2-7	many	CATSKVGRSYEQYF	TGTGCCACCAGCAAGGTCGGGAGGAGCTACGAGCAGTACTTC
TRBV5-1	TRBD2	TRBJ2-1	NA	CASSPGTSGANEQFF	TGCGCCAGCAGCCCTGGGACTAGCGGGGCTAATGAGCAGTTCTTC
TRBV9	NA	TRBJ1-1	NA	CASRGPGTEAFF	TGTGCCAGCAGAGGACCGGGGACTGAAGCTTTCTTT
TRBV2	TRBD1	TRBJ1-5	NA	CASSGTGGYQPQHF	TGTGCCAGCAGTGGGACAGGGGGCTATCAGCCCCAGCATTTT
TRBV11-2	NA	TRBJ2-7	NA	CASSLEGHGMGEQYF	TGTGCCAGCAGCTTAGAGGGACACGGGATGGGGGAGCAGTACTTC
TRBV27	TRBD1	TRBJ1-5	NA	CASEGQGYSNQPQHF	TGTGCCAGCGAAGGACAGGGCTATAGCAATCAGCCCCAGCATTTT
TRBV30	NA	TRBJ1-4	once	CAWSGAANEKLFF	TGTGCCTGGAGTGGAGCAGCGAATGAAAAACTGTTTTTT
TRBV2	TRBD1	TRBJ2-1	NA	CASRGQGIGQFF	TGTGCCAGCAGAGGACAGGGGATCGGGCAGTTCTTC
TRBV5-5	NA	TRBJ1-5	NA	CASSLRGWSSQPQHF	TGTGCCAGCAGCTTGAGGGGTTGGTCGTCTCAGCCCCAGCATTTT
TRBV6-1	NA	TRBJ2-1	NA	CASSESLRDEQFF	TGTGCCAGCAGTGAATCGTTACGGGATGAGCAGTTCTTC
TRBV7-6	TRBD1	TRBJ2-2	NA	CASSADRGLGGELFF	TGTGCCAGCAGCGCGGACAGGGGGCTTGGCGGGGAGCTGTTTTTT
TRBV7-6	NA	TRBJ2-3	NA	CASSMTGLWTDTQYF	TGTGCCAGCAGCATGACAGGCCTTTGGACAGATACGCAGTATTTT
TRBV5-4	NA	TRBJ1-1	few	CASSLTGSTEAFF	TGTGCCAGCAGCTTGACAGGGTCCACTGAAGCTTTCTTT
TRBV7-9	TRBD1	TRBJ2-7	NA	CASSPPDRTGWDEQYF	TGTGCCAGCAGCCCCCCAGACCGGACAGGGTGGGACGAGCAGTACTTC
TRBV11-3	TRBD2	TRBJ2-3	NA	CASSSSSGGTDTQYF	TGTGCCAGCAGCTCCTCTAGCGGGGGCACAGATACGCAGTATTTT
TRBV7-2	TRBD2	TRBJ2-3	once	CASSPQTSGRAEADTQYF	TGTGCCAGCAGTCCCCAGACTAGCGGGAGGGCCGAGGCTGATACGCAGTATTTT
TRBV10-3	NA	TRBJ1-5	NA	CAISAGYSNQPQHF	TGTGCCATCAGTGCAGGGTATAGCAATCAGCCCCAGCATTTT
TRBV6-5	TRBD2	TRBJ2-6	NA	CASSYSGGSGANVLTF	TGTGCCAGCAGTTACTCGGGGGGGTCTGGGGCCAACGTCCTGACTTTC
TRBV7-2	TRBD2	TRBJ2-2	many	CASSLGAAGGAGELFF	TGTGCCAGCAGCTTAGGAGCGGCGGGAGGGGCCGGGGAGCTGTTTTTT
TRBV29-1	NA	TRBJ1-2	NA	CSVRGGGYGYTF	TGCAGCGTGCGAGGGGGGGGCTATGGCTACACCTTC
TRBV30	NA	TRBJ2-7	once	CAWSVSVAVYEQYF	TGTGCCTGGAGTGTTTCTGTAGCGGTGTACGAGCAGTACTTC
TRBV7-9	TRBD1	TRBJ2-5	NA	CASSVRRGQTLQETQYF	TGTGCCAGCAGCGTTCGTCGGGGACAGACCTTACAAGAGACCCAGTACTTC
TRBV6-5	TRBD1	TRBJ2-5	NA	CASSYSKTGLEETQYF	TGTGCCAGCAGTTACTCCAAGACAGGGTTGGAAGAGACCCAGTACTTC
TRBV5-4	TRBD1	TRBJ2-7	NA	CASSPGQGAIYEQYF	TGTGCCAGCAGCCCGGGACAGGGGGCGATCTACGAGCAGTACTTC
TRBV11-2	TRBD2	TRBJ2-1	NA	CASSLDSAGGKFF	TGTGCCAGCAGCTTAGACTCCGCGGGAGGGAAGTTCTTC
TRBV5-1	TRBD1	TRBJ1-6	NA	CASSLAITGTDLNSPLHF	TGCGCCAGCAGCTTGGCTATTACGGGGACAGACCTCAATTCACCCCTCCACTTT
TRBV5-1	TRBD1	TRBJ2-5	NA	CASSLGTGGFGETQYF	TGCGCCAGCAGCTTGGGGACAGGGGGGTTCGGAGAGACCCAGTACTTC
TRBV21-1	NA	TRBJ2-2	NA	CASSKKVRRSGELFF	TGTGCCAGCAGCAAAAAGGTCCGGAGGTCCGGGGAGCTGTTTTTT